These T cell receptor beta chains were read from a single sample in a study of radiation and T cells in renal cell carcinoma. The assay was immunoSEQ multiplex PCR, and TCRdb's table has in-frame clones only and misses some. The sample has about 95,000 clones, 65% to 90% seen once. The sample consisted of blood, taken from a patient whose treatment included radiotherapy and nephrectomy. These receptors all stem from a man aged 45-65 years with renal cell carcinoma. CDR3s include the opening cysteine and the closing phenylalanine or tryptophan. Each record gives: J gene, clone size, V gene, CDR3 length, D gene, CDR3 DNA, CDR3 protein. D genes are given only for firm matches. Only part of the rows carry a size: once, few, many, or a class if the clone is expanded.

j_call: TRBJ1-2; clone_size: -; v_call: TRBV28; cdr3_length: 14; d_call: TRBD1; cdr3_nt: TGTGCCAGCAGCCCGACCGACAGGGCGTATGGCTACACCTTC; cdr3_aa: CASSPTDRAYGYTF
j_call: TRBJ1-5; clone_size: -; v_call: TRBV30; cdr3_length: 13; d_call: -; cdr3_nt: TGTGCCTGGAGTGTTTCAGGGGTGCAGCCCCAGCATTTT; cdr3_aa: CAWSVSGVQPQHF
j_call: TRBJ2-5; clone_size: -; v_call: TRBV9; cdr3_length: 14; d_call: TRBD2; cdr3_nt: TGTGCCAGCAGCTCTCTAGCGGGGGCGGAGACCCAGTACTTC; cdr3_aa: CASSSLAGAETQYF
j_call: TRBJ2-3; clone_size: once; v_call: TRBV5-1; cdr3_length: 17; d_call: TRBD1; cdr3_nt: TGCGCCAGCAGCTTGGGTCGGGGACAGCTGCACACAGATACGCAGTATTTT; cdr3_aa: CASSLGRGQLHTDTQYF
j_call: TRBJ2-7; clone_size: -; v_call: TRBV6-5; cdr3_length: 15; d_call: -; cdr3_nt: TGTGCCAGCAGTTACTCGTCCCTAGGTGCTCACGAGCAGTACTTC; cdr3_aa: CASSYSSLGAHEQYF
j_call: TRBJ2-2; clone_size: -; v_call: TRBV4-1; cdr3_length: 16; d_call: TRBD1; cdr3_nt: TGCGCCAGCAGCTACCGACAGGGGTTCGACACCGGGGAGCTGTTTTTT; cdr3_aa: CASSYRQGFDTGELFF
j_call: TRBJ1-1; clone_size: -; v_call: TRBV12-5; cdr3_length: 13; d_call: -; cdr3_nt: TGTGCTAGTGGTTTAATGTCCTACACTGAAGCTTTCTTT; cdr3_aa: CASGLMSYTEAFF
j_call: TRBJ1-2; clone_size: few; v_call: TRBV7-2; cdr3_length: 14; d_call: -; cdr3_nt: TGTGCCAGCAGCTTAGGGGTAGGGGACTATGGCTACACCTTC; cdr3_aa: CASSLGVGDYGYTF
j_call: TRBJ2-2; clone_size: -; v_call: TRBV5-1; cdr3_length: 15; d_call: -; cdr3_nt: TGCGCCAGCAGCTTGGGGACAATGAACACCGGGGAGCTGTTTTTT; cdr3_aa: CASSLGTMNTGELFF
j_call: TRBJ2-2; clone_size: -; v_call: TRBV10-3; cdr3_length: 12; d_call: -; cdr3_nt: TGTGCCATCAGCTATGACACCGGGGAGCTGTTTTTT; cdr3_aa: CAISYDTGELFF
j_call: TRBJ1-1; clone_size: -; v_call: TRBV18; cdr3_length: 14; d_call: -; cdr3_nt: TGTGCCAGCTCACCACCGTCAGGGAGCACTGAAGCTTTCTTT; cdr3_aa: CASSPPSGSTEAFF
j_call: TRBJ2-1; clone_size: once; v_call: TRBV30; cdr3_length: 15; d_call: -; cdr3_nt: TGTGCCTGGAGCGCTGGGAGTTCGGCCTACAATGAGCAGTTCTTC; cdr3_aa: CAWSAGSSAYNEQFF
j_call: TRBJ1-2; clone_size: -; v_call: TRBV6-1; cdr3_length: 15; d_call: TRBD1; cdr3_nt: TGTGCCAGCAGTGATATCGGGACAGGGTCCTATGGCTACACCTTC; cdr3_aa: CASSDIGTGSYGYTF
j_call: TRBJ2-3; clone_size: -; v_call: TRBV27; cdr3_length: 18; d_call: TRBD1; cdr3_nt: TGTGCCAGCAGTTTACAACGCCCCTGGACAGGGGGCACAGATACGCAGTATTTT; cdr3_aa: CASSLQRPWTGGTDTQYF
j_call: TRBJ1-1; clone_size: -; v_call: TRBV6-5; cdr3_length: 16; d_call: -; cdr3_nt: TGTGCCAGCAGTTACTCGAGTGGGACGGTGAACACTGAAGCTTTCTTT; cdr3_aa: CASSYSSGTVNTEAFF
j_call: TRBJ2-5; clone_size: -; v_call: TRBV5-1; cdr3_length: 15; d_call: TRBD2; cdr3_nt: TGCGCCAGCGGCCCTAGCGGGAGTAACATACAGACCCAGTACTTC; cdr3_aa: CASGPSGSNIQTQYF
j_call: TRBJ2-5; clone_size: -; v_call: TRBV5-5; cdr3_length: 15; d_call: TRBD2; cdr3_nt: TGTGCCAGCAGCTTGGGGGCTAGCGGGGAGGAGACCCAGTACTTC; cdr3_aa: CASSLGASGEETQYF
j_call: TRBJ1-2; clone_size: -; v_call: TRBV7-9; cdr3_length: 14; d_call: TRBD1; cdr3_nt: TGTGCCAGCAGCGGCGGACAGGGTAGCTATGGCTACACCTTC; cdr3_aa: CASSGGQGSYGYTF